Listed below are T cell receptor beta chains from one sample, sequenced in a study of T cells in Graves' hyperthyroidism and ophthalmopathy. One entry per CDR3 protein results from TCRdb running MiXCR on the multiplex PCR reads. Of around 270,000 distinct CDR3 sequences in the sample, roughly 19% were seen once. The specimen was blood. Receptors originate from a man in his fifties with Graves' ophthalmopathy. Both conserved end residues are part of each CDR3. Fields, in order: clone size, D gene, V gene, CDR3 length, J gene, CDR3 DNA, CDR3 protein. A D gene is named only where the DNA matches it firmly. Where a row states a size, it is once, few, many or the class of an expanded clone; other rows omit it.

clone size: -
D gene: -
V gene: TRBV6-1
CDR3 length: 13
J gene: TRBJ1-1
CDR3 DNA: TGTGCCAGCACTGAGGGGTATTACACTGAAGCTTTCTTT
CDR3 protein: CASTEGYYTEAFF

clone size: -
D gene: TRBD1
V gene: TRBV19
CDR3 length: 15
J gene: TRBJ1-5
CDR3 DNA: TGTGCCAGTAGACAGACAGGGGCCGATAATCAGCCCCAGCATTTT
CDR3 protein: CASRQTGADNQPQHF

clone size: -
D gene: TRBD2
V gene: TRBV7-2
CDR3 length: 15
J gene: TRBJ2-1
CDR3 DNA: TGTGCCAGCAGCTCCCAGCAGGCGGGAGGGGGTGAGCAGTTCTTC
CDR3 protein: CASSSQQAGGGEQFF

clone size: -
D gene: TRBD1
V gene: TRBV5-6
CDR3 length: 14
J gene: TRBJ2-7
CDR3 DNA: TGTGCCTGCAGCTTGTGGGACAGGGGGCGTGAGCAGTACTTC
CDR3 protein: CACSLWDRGREQYF

clone size: -
D gene: TRBD2
V gene: TRBV7-8
CDR3 length: 14
J gene: TRBJ2-7
CDR3 DNA: TGTGCCAGCAGCCCCGGGACTAGCGGGAGGGCGCAGTACTTC
CDR3 protein: CASSPGTSGRAQYF

clone size: many
D gene: -
V gene: TRBV9
CDR3 length: 13
J gene: TRBJ2-5
CDR3 DNA: TGTGCCAGCAGCTTCACAGGGATCGAGACCCAGTACTTC
CDR3 protein: CASSFTGIETQYF

clone size: many
D gene: -
V gene: TRBV28
CDR3 length: 14
J gene: TRBJ2-7
CDR3 DNA: TGTGCCAGCAGCCCCCCTAGCCCCCCCTACGAGCAGTACTTC
CDR3 protein: CASSPPSPPYEQYF

clone size: -
D gene: -
V gene: TRBV28
CDR3 length: 13
J gene: TRBJ1-1
CDR3 DNA: TGTGCCAGCAGTTTACCAGGGGCCACTGAAGCTTCCTTT
CDR3 protein: CASSLPGATEASF

clone size: -
D gene: TRBD2
V gene: TRBV4-2
CDR3 length: 14
J gene: TRBJ2-7
CDR3 DNA: TGTGCCAGCAGCCCTAGCGGGAGGGACAACGAGCAGTACTTC
CDR3 protein: CASSPSGRDNEQYF

clone size: many
D gene: -
V gene: TRBV6-1
CDR3 length: 15
J gene: TRBJ2-3
CDR3 DNA: TGTGCCAGCAGTGACAGGGGTGGGAGCACAGATACGCAGTATTTT
CDR3 protein: CASSDRGGSTDTQYF

clone size: -
D gene: -
V gene: TRBV12-3/TRBV12-4
CDR3 length: 12
J gene: TRBJ1-2
CDR3 DNA: TGTGCCAGCAGTCCCCCCCGGGTCGGCTACACCTTC
CDR3 protein: CASSPPRVGYTF

clone size: -
D gene: TRBD1
V gene: TRBV9
CDR3 length: 15
J gene: TRBJ1-1
CDR3 DNA: TGTGCCAGCAGCGTAGTAGAGACAGGGGTGACTGAAGCTTTCTTT
CDR3 protein: CASSVVETGVTEAFF

clone size: many
D gene: TRBD1
V gene: TRBV28
CDR3 length: 17
J gene: TRBJ1-5
CDR3 DNA: TGTGCCAGCAGTTTACGTCCTTCGGGGACAGGGAGACAGCCCCAGCATTTT
CDR3 protein: CASSLRPSGTGRQPQHF

clone size: -
D gene: TRBD2
V gene: TRBV20-1
CDR3 length: 13
J gene: TRBJ2-5
CDR3 DNA: TGCAGTGCTCAGCGGGAGTTAAGTGAGACCCAGTACTTC
CDR3 protein: CSAQRELSETQYF

clone size: few
D gene: TRBD1
V gene: TRBV18
CDR3 length: 16
J gene: TRBJ2-4
CDR3 DNA: TGTGCCAGCTCACCCATCCAGAGACAGGGTGCGAACATTCAGTACTTC
CDR3 protein: CASSPIQRQGANIQYF

clone size: many
D gene: TRBD1
V gene: TRBV18
CDR3 length: 15
J gene: TRBJ2-2
CDR3 DNA: TGTGCCAGCTCCCTGGACAGGGGGCACACCGGGGAGCTGTTTTTT
CDR3 protein: CASSLDRGHTGELFF

clone size: few
D gene: TRBD1
V gene: TRBV4-1
CDR3 length: 12
J gene: TRBJ1-2
CDR3 DNA: TGCGCCAGCAGCCGGGACAGTAAGGACTACACCTTC
CDR3 protein: CASSRDSKDYTF

clone size: -
D gene: -
V gene: TRBV10-3
CDR3 length: 14
J gene: TRBJ2-7
CDR3 DNA: TGTGCCATCAGACTGGACAAGCCCATGGACGAGCAGTACTTC
CDR3 protein: CAIRLDKPMDEQYF

clone size: -
D gene: TRBD1
V gene: TRBV15
CDR3 length: 16
J gene: TRBJ1-6
CDR3 DNA: TGTGCCACCAGCAGAGTGACAGGGGTGGGTGGTTCACCCCTCCACTTT
CDR3 protein: CATSRVTGVGGSPLHF

clone size: many
D gene: TRBD2
V gene: TRBV20-1
CDR3 length: 16
J gene: TRBJ2-3
CDR3 DNA: TGCAGTGCTACGGCACTAGCGGGAGGCGGTACAGATACGCAGTATTTT
CDR3 protein: CSATALAGGGTDTQYF

clone size: many
D gene: TRBD2
V gene: TRBV28
CDR3 length: 17
J gene: TRBJ2-3
CDR3 DNA: TGTGCCAGCAAAGGTGAACCGGGACTAGCGGGAGCCGATACGCAGTATTTT
CDR3 protein: CASKGEPGLAGADTQYF

clone size: many
D gene: -
V gene: TRBV18
CDR3 length: 16
J gene: TRBJ2-2
CDR3 DNA: TGTGCCAGCTCACCACCTCGTGGCTCGGGGACCGGGGAGCTGTTTTTT
CDR3 protein: CASSPPRGSGTGELFF

clone size: -
D gene: -
V gene: TRBV28
CDR3 length: 13
J gene: TRBJ2-1
CDR3 DNA: TGTGCCAGCAGTTTGGGGACTCCCAATGAGCAGTTCTTC
CDR3 protein: CASSLGTPNEQFF

clone size: few
D gene: -
V gene: TRBV6-1
CDR3 length: 15
J gene: TRBJ1-3
CDR3 DNA: TGTGCCAGCAGTAAGCAGATGCCCTCTGGAAACACCATATATTTT
CDR3 protein: CASSKQMPSGNTIYF

clone size: many
D gene: -
V gene: TRBV7-9
CDR3 length: 15
J gene: TRBJ2-1
CDR3 DNA: TGTGCCAGCAGCTTGGAGGGCGCATCCTACAATGAGCAGTTCTTC
CDR3 protein: CASSLEGASYNEQFF

clone size: many
D gene: -
V gene: TRBV5-4
CDR3 length: 14
J gene: TRBJ2-5
CDR3 DNA: TGTGCCAGCAGGTCCTACTCCTCCGGGGAGACCCAGTACTTC
CDR3 protein: CASRSYSSGETQYF

clone size: few
D gene: -
V gene: TRBV18
CDR3 length: 14
J gene: TRBJ2-3
CDR3 DNA: TGTGCCAGCTCACCAGACGGGGCCCGGGTTACGCAGTATTTT
CDR3 protein: CASSPDGARVTQYF

clone size: few
D gene: -
V gene: TRBV6-1
CDR3 length: 13
J gene: TRBJ1-1
CDR3 DNA: TGTGCCAGCAGTGGCCCAGGGTCCAGGTTGGCTTTCTTT
CDR3 protein: CASSGPGSRLAFF

clone size: -
D gene: -
V gene: TRBV24-1
CDR3 length: 16
J gene: TRBJ2-3
CDR3 DNA: TGTGCCACCAGTGACTCCGGGACGGCTAAATCTGATACGCAGTATTTT
CDR3 protein: CATSDSGTAKSDTQYF

clone size: many
D gene: -
V gene: TRBV11-2
CDR3 length: 14
J gene: TRBJ2-1
CDR3 DNA: TGTGCCAGCAGCTTAGATCGAGGTCAGGGGGAGCAGTTCTTC
CDR3 protein: CASSLDRGQGEQFF

clone size: many
D gene: TRBD1
V gene: TRBV28
CDR3 length: 15
J gene: TRBJ2-7
CDR3 DNA: TGTGCCAGCACCACGGGGGGACAGGGGTATCACGAGCAGTACTTC
CDR3 protein: CASTTGGQGYHEQYF

clone size: -
D gene: TRBD2
V gene: TRBV6-2/TRBV6-3
CDR3 length: 16
J gene: TRBJ2-1
CDR3 DNA: TGTGCCAGCAGTTACGAGGCGGGAGTAGGCTACAATGAGCAGTTCTTC
CDR3 protein: CASSYEAGVGYNEQFF

clone size: -
D gene: -
V gene: TRBV2
CDR3 length: 11
J gene: TRBJ2-7
CDR3 DNA: TGTGCCACGGATCATAGGGACGAGCAGTACTTC
CDR3 protein: CATDHRDEQYF

clone size: many
D gene: -
V gene: TRBV3-1
CDR3 length: 15
J gene: TRBJ1-5
CDR3 DNA: TGTGCCAGCAGCCAAGTCATAGGACCTAATCAGCCCCAGCATTTT
CDR3 protein: CASSQVIGPNQPQHF

clone size: many
D gene: -
V gene: TRBV7-3
CDR3 length: 13
J gene: TRBJ2-2
CDR3 DNA: TGTGCCAGCAGCGAACAGGGTAACGGGGAGCTGTTTTTT
CDR3 protein: CASSEQGNGELFF

clone size: -
D gene: -
V gene: TRBV6-7
CDR3 length: 14
J gene: TRBJ2-7
CDR3 DNA: TGTGCCAGCAGTTACTCGACCAGCGGAGGCGAGCAGTACTTC
CDR3 protein: CASSYSTSGGEQYF

clone size: -
D gene: TRBD2
V gene: TRBV27
CDR3 length: 18
J gene: TRBJ2-7
CDR3 DNA: TGTGCCAGCAGTTCTCCCCTATGGCGGGCTAGCGGCCCCTACGAGCAGTACTTC
CDR3 protein: CASSSPLWRASGPYEQYF